The 11 T cell receptor beta chains in this list originate from one sample, sequenced in a study (dated by TCRdb to 2015 to 2017). The library was generated by 5' RACE. Sequencing used an Illumina MiSeq. The public reads were reprocessed in TCRdb via fastp at Q25 and MiXCR, keeping in-frame beta chains. A single entry per CDR3 protein holds the most common genes and DNA from its merged rows. This sample holds about 54,000 distinct CDR3 sequences; 17% were observed only once. Over 2% of the sample is taken by the ten largest. Sequenced material: naive CD4+ T cells sorted from blood. In the paper's terms, the cell subset or site label means: naive CD4+ T cells, CD4+CD45RA+CD25-. The source is a female donor with breast cancer.

The chain has TRBV20-1 and TRBJ1-2; a weak D match, TRBD1 (5 bases). V was shortened by 6 bases and J by 13 bases, with 21 bases between the two germline ends. Germline CDR1 is DFQATT and CDR2 is SNEGSKA (reference sequence). This CDR3 has 12 amino acids. This CDR3 is CSAIPPGRRCTF. CDR3 bases: TGCAGTGCGATTCCTCCGGGACGGAGATGCACCTTC.

At least ten counts were recorded for this clonotype. V and J are TRBV6-2 or TRBV6-3 and TRBJ2-6; unclear D gene. Germline loops: CDR1 MNHEY, CDR2 SVGEGT. Trimming took off 6 bases at V and 3 bases at J, with 9 bases between the two ends. The CDR3 length is 14 residues. The CDR3 bases are TGTGCCAGCAGGGCCTGGGGTGGGGCCAACGTCCTGACTTTC. Encoded protein: CASRAWGGANVLTF.

A note on this clonotype: A read error is possible here, since a much larger clone lies one base away. V is TRBV4-3 and J is TRBJ1-1; maybe TRBD1 (5 bases). The CDR3 totals 15 residues. The germline V gene has CDR1 LGHNA and CDR2 YSLEER. Deletions cut 4 bases from V and 0 bases from J, with 12 bases between. The CDR3 spells CASSRLGRVNTEAFF. CDR3 bases: TGCGCCAGCAGCCGGCTGGGCAGGGTGAACACTGAAGCTTTCTTT.

This clonotype occurred a few times. The J gene is TRBJ2-1, the V gene TRBV7-2, with 7 bases aligning to TRBD2. CDR1 is SGHTA and CDR2 is FQGNSA in the germline V gene. There are 15 residues in the CDR3. The ends lost 5 bases at V and 14 bases at J; junction bases unmatched: 18. The CDR3 coding sequence is TGTGCCAGCAGCCCGGCGACTAGCTCCACCCTATCTGAGTTCTTC. Protein product: CASSPATSSTLSEFF.

The sample holds many counts of this clonotype. The CDR3 loop reads CASSPFGQGGTGELFF. The CDR3 DNA reads TGTGCCAGCAGCCCATTTGGACAGGGGGGGACCGGGGAGCTGTTTTTT. V and J are TRBV7-3 and TRBJ2-2; TRBD1 aligns across 10 bases. This CDR3 comprises 16 residues. Germline V gives CDR1 SGHTA, CDR2 FQGTGA. V was pared by 5 bases and J by 5 bases, with 8 bases of the junction left unmatched.

About this clonotype itself: A much larger clone differs from this one at a single base, so this may be a read error. The rearrangement links TRBV7-7 to TRBJ2-7; TRBD2 is a possible D gene (5 bases). The CDR3 extends over 13 amino acids. The germline V gene encodes CDR1 SSHAT and CDR2 FNYEAQ (reference sequence). The CDR3 loop is CASSVDFSYEQYF. In nucleotides, the CDR3 is TGTGCTAGCAGCGTGGACTTCTCCTACGAGCAGTACTTC.

This clonotype was picked up many times. The chain links TRBV7-2 to TRBJ2-2; the D gene could be TRBD1 or TRBD2 (7 bases each). In germline, CDR1 is SGHTA, CDR2 FQGNSA. There are 18 residues in the CDR3. V was trimmed by 5 bases and J by 2 bases, leaving 21 bases between them. The CDR3 DNA follows: TGTGCCAGCAGCATCAAAGGGACAGCGGGAATTAACACCGGGGAGCTGTTTTTT. Its translation: CASSIKGTAGINTGELFF.

The CDR3 DNA follows: TGTGCCAGCAGCCCGACGACTACCGGGGAGCTGTTTTTT. Translation gives CASSPTTTGELFF. The chain uses TRBV9 and TRBJ2-2; D is unclear. The V end was cut by 4 bases, the J end by 5 bases, with 9 bases between. Germline values: CDR1 SGDLS, CDR2 YYNGEE. The CDR3 length is 13 residues.

The chain is built from TRBV20-1 and TRBJ1-2; tentative D call: TRBD1 (6 bases). Germline V gives CDR1 DFQATT, CDR2 SNEGSKA (reference sequence). V was pared by 0 bases and J by 6 bases, with 14 bases between. The CDR3 covers 14 residues. This CDR3 reads CSARDAGTNHGYTF. The CDR3 DNA follows: TGCAGTGCTAGAGATGCCGGGACAAATCATGGCTACACCTTC.

This clonotype turned up a few times. The J gene is TRBJ2-4, the V gene TRBV20-1; perhaps TRBD2 as D (7 bases). The CDR3 spans 14 residues. Germline-derived CDR1 and CDR2 are DFQATT and SNEGSKA (reference sequence). V shed 5 bases and J shed 9 bases, with 20 bases lying between them. This chain's CDR3 is CSAGGARRGGIQYF. CDR3 nucleotides: TGCAGTGCTGGGGGGGCGAGAAGGGGAGGCATTCAGTACTTC.

V and J are TRBV6-5 and TRBJ2-2, with D perhaps TRBD1 (6 bases). The germline V gene encodes CDR1 MNHEY and CDR2 SVGAGI. This CDR3 contains 11 residues. Trimming pared 11 bases from V and 8 bases from J, leaving 12 bases between. The CDR3 region has the DNA TGTGCCGCCAGGGGCGGGGGGGAGCTGTTTTTT. As protein: CAARGGGELFF.